This entry describes one T cell receptor beta chain. Its antigen is unknown. Clones were sequenced by immunoSEQ multiplex PCR, and TCRdb holds only the in-frame ones, with some missing. The data show 25,000 to 35,000 clones, less than 85% seen once. The CDR3 extends over 13 amino acids. Germline assignment: CDR1 MDHEN and CDR2 SYDVKM. V gave up 7 bases and J gave up 3 bases; unmatched junction bases: 4. These data come from a study of PD-1 blockade in classical Hodgkin lymphoma. Study-level points and caveats: Only CD4+ TCR diversity, not CD8+, had risen significantly by C4D1. At baseline, newly diagnosed patients reportedly showed less TCR diversity than healthy donors.

In every patient, relapse followed autologous stem cell transplantation, while exposure to brentuximab vedotin differed. The gene calls are TRBV28 and TRBJ2-7, with 9 positions matching TRBD2. This TCR was recovered from a human donor with classical Hodgkin lymphoma. Material: peripheral blood mononuclear cells (PBMCs), obtained before the second cycle of nivolumab. The CDR3 sequence is CASTASGNYEQYF. CDR3 coding DNA: TGTGCCAGCACGGCTAGCGGGAACTACGAGCAGTACTTC.